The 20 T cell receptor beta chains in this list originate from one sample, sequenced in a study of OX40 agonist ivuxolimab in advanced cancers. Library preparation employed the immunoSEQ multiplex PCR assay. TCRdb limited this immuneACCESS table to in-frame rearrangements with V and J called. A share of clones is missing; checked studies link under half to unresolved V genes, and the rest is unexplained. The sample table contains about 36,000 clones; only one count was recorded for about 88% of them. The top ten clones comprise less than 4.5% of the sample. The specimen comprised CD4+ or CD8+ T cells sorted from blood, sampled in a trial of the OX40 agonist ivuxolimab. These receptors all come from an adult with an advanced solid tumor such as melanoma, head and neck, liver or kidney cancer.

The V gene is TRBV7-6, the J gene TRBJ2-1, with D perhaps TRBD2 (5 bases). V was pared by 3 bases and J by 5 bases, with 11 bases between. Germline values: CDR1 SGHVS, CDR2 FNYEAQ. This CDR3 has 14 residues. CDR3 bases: TGTGCCAGCAGCTTCCTGGCGGGCCACAATGAGCAGTTCTTC. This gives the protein CASSFLAGHNEQFF. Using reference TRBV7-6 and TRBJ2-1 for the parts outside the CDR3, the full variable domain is GAGVSQSPRYKVTKRGQDVALRCDPISGHVSLYWYRQALGQGPEFLTYFNYEAQQDKSGLPNDRFSAERPEGSISTLTIQRTEQRDSAMYRCASSFLAGHNEQFFGPGTRLTVL.

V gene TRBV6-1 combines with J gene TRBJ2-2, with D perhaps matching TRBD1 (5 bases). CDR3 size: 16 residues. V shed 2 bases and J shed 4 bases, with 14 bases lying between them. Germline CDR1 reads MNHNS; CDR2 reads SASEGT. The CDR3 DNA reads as TGTGCCAGCAGTGAAAGGCCAGGGCCCTTCACCGGGGAGCTGTTTTTT. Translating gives CASSERPGPFTGELFF.

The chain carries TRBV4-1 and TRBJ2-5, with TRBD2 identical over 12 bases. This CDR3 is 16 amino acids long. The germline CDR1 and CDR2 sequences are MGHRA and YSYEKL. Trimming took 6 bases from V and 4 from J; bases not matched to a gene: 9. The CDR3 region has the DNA TGCGCCAGCAGTGTTGCTAGCGGGAGGGGGGGAGAGACCCAGTACTTC. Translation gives CASSVASGRGGETQYF.

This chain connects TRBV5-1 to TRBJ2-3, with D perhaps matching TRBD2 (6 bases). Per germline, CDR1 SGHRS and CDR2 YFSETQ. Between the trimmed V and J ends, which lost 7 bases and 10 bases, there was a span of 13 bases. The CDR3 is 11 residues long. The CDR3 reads CASAVGEAQYF. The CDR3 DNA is TGCGCCAGCGCCGTCGGGGAGGCGCAGTATTTT.

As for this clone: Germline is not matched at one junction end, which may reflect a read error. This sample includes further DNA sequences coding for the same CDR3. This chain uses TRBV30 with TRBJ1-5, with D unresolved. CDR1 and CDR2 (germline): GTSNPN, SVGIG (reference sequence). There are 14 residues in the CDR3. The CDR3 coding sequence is TGTGCCTGGAGTACGTATAGCCTCAATCAGCCCCAGCACTTT. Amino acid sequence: CAWSTYSLNQPQHF.

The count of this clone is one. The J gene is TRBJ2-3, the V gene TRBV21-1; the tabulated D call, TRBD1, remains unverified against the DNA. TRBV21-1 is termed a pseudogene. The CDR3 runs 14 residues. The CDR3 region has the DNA TGTGCCAGCTGTATAAGGGGCCGGACGGATACGCAGTATTTT. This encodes CASCIRGRTDTQYF.

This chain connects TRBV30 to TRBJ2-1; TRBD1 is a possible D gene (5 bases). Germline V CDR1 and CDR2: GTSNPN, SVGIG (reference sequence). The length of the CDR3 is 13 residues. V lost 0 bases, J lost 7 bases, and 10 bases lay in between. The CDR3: CAWSVLPGNEQFF. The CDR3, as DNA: TGTGCCTGGAGTGTACTTCCAGGGAATGAGCAGTTCTTC.

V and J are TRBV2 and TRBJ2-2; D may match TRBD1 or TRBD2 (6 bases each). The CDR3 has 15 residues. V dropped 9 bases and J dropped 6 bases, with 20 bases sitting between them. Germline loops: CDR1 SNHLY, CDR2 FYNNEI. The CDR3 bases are TGTGCCAGTATGTTGGGTCGGGGGCGCGCCGGGGAGCTGTTTTTT. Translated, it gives CASMLGRGRAGELFF. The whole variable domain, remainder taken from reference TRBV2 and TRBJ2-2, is EPEVTQTPSHQVTQMGQEVILRCVPISNHLYFYWYRQILGQKVEFLVSFYNNEISEKSEIFDDQFSVERPDGSNFTLKIRSTKLEDSAMYFCASMLGRGRAGELFFGEGSRLTVL.

CDR3 in DNA: TGTGCCAGCAGCTTAGTCGTCGACGAGCAGTACTTC. Translating it yields CASSLVVDEQYF. The chain couples TRBV7-6 to TRBJ2-7; D ambiguous. Trimming removed 1 base at V and 5 bases at J, with 6 bases between. CDR1 is SGHVS, CDR2 FNYEAQ, per germline. CDR3 length: 12 residues.

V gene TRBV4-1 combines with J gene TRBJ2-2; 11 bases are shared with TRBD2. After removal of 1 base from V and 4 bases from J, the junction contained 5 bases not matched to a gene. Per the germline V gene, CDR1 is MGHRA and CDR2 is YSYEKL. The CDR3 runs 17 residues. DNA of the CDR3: TGCGCCAGCAGCCAAGGGACACTAGCGGGAGTCACCGGGGAGCTGTTTTTT. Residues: CASSQGTLAGVTGELFF.

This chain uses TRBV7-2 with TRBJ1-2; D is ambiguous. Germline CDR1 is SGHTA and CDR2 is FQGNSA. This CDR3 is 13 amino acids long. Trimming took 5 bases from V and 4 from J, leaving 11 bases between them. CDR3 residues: CASSPMLIYGYTF. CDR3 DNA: TGTGCCAGCAGCCCCATGCTAATCTATGGCTACACCTTC.

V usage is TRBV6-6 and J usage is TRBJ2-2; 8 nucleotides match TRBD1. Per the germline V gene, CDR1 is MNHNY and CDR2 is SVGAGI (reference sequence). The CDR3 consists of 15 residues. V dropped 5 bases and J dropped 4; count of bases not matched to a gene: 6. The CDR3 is CASSDQTGGTGELFF. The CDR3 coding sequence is TGTGCCAGCAGTGATCAAACAGGGGGCACCGGGGAGCTGTTTTTT.

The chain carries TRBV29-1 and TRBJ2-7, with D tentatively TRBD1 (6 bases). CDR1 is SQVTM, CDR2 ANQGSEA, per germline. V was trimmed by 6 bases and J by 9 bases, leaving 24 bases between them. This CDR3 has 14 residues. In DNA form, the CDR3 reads TGCAGCGTCCAACCGACAGGATCCCTTCGCCGGCAGTACTTC. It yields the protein CSVQPTGSLRRQYF.

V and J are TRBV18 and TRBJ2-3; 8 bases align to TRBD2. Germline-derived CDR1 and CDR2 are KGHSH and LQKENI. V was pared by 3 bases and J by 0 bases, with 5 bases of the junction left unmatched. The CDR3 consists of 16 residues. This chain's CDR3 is CASSPSSGSSTDTQYF. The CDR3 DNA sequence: TGTGCCAGCTCACCTTCCAGCGGGAGTAGCACAGATACGCAGTATTTT.

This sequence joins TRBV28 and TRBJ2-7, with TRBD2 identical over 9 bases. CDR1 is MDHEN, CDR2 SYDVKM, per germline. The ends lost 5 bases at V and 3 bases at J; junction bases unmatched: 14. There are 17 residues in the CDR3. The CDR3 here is CASSPPRKTSGIYEQYF. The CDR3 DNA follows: TGTGCCAGCAGTCCCCCCCGGAAGACTAGCGGAATCTACGAGCAGTACTTC.

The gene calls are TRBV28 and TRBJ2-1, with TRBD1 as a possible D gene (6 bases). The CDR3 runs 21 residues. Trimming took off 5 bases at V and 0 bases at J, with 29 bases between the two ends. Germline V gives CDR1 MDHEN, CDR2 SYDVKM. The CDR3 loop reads CASSQIPGARVSVGSYNEQFF. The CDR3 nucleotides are TGTGCCAGCAGTCAAATCCCAGGGGCCCGGGTTAGTGTTGGCTCCTACAATGAGCAGTTCTTC.

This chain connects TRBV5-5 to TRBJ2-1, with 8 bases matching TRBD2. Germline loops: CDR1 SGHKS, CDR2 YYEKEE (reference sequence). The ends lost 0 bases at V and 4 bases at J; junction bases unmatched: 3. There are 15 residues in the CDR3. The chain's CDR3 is CASSLEVAGYNEQFF. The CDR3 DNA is TGTGCCAGCAGCTTGGAGGTAGCGGGGTACAATGAGCAGTTCTTC. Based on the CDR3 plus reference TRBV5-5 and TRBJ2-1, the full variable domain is DAGVTQSPTHLIKTRGQQVTLRCSPISGHKSVSWYQQVLGQGPQFIFQYYEKEERGRGNFPDRFSARQFPNYSSELNVNALLLGDSALYLCASSLEVAGYNEQFFGPGTRLTVL.

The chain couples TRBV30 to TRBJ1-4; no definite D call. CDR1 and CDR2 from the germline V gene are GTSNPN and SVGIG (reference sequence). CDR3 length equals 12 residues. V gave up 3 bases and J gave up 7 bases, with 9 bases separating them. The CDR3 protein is CAWSWNGEKLFF. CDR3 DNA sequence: TGTGCCTGGAGCTGGAATGGTGAAAAACTGTTTTTT. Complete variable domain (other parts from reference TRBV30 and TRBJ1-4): SQTIHQWPATLVQPVGSPLSLECTVEGTSNPNLYWYRQAAGRGLQLLFYSVGIGQISSEVPQNLSASRPQDRQFILSSKKLLLSDSGFYLCAWSWNGEKLFFGSGTQLSVL.

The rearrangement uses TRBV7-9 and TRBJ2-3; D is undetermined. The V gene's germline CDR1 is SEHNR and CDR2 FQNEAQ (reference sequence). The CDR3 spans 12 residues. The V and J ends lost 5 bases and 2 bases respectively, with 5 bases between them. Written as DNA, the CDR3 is TGTGCCAGCAGCCCGAACACAGATACGCAGTATTTT. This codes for CASSPNTDTQYF.

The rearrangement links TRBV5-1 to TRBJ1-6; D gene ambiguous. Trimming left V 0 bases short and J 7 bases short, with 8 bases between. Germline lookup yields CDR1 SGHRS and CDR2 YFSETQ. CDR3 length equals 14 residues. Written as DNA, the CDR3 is TGCGCCAGCAGCTTGGGGACCAGGAATTCACCCCTCCACTTT. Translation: CASSLGTRNSPLHF. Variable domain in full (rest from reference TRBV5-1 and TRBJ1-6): KAGVTQTPRYLIKTRGQQVTLSCSPISGHRSVSWYQQTPGQGLQFLFEYFSETQRNKGNFPGRFSGRQFSNSRSEMNVSTLELGDSALYLCASSLGTRNSPLHFGNGTRLTVT.